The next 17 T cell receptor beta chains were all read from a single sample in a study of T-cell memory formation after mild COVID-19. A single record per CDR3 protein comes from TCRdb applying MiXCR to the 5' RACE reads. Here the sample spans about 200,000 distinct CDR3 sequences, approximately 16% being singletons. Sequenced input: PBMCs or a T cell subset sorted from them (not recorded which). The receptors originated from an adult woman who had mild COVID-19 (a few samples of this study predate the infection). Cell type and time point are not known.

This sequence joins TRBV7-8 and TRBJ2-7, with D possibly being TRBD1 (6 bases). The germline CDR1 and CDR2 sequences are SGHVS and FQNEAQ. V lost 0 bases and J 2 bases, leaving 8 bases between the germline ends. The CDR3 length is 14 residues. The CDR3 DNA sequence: TGTGCCAGCAGCTTAGCTGGGACAACCTACGAGCAGTACTTC. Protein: CASSLAGTTYEQYF.

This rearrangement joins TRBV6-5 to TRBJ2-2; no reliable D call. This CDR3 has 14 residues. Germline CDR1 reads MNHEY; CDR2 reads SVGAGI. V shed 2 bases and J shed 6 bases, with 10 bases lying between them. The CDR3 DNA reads TGTGCCAGCAGTTACACCAAGGCCCCCGGGGAGCTGTTTTTT. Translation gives CASSYTKAPGELFF.

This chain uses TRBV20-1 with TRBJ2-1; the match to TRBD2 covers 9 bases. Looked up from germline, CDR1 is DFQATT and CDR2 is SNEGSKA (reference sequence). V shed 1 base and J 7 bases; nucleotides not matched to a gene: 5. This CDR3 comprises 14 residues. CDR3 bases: TGCAGTGCTAGAGTAAGCGGGAGGACGAATGAGCAGTTCTTC. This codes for CSARVSGRTNEQFF.

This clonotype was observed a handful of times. The CDR3 reads CAISESIGGPTQYF. CDR3 in DNA: TGTGCCATCAGTGAGTCGATAGGCGGCCCGACCCAGTACTTC. The V call is TRBV10-3, the J call TRBJ2-5, with no clear D. The CDR3 sequence is 14 residues long. Per the germline V gene, CDR1 is ENHRY and CDR2 is SYGVKD. V was cut by 0 bases and J by 7 bases, with 12 bases left in between.

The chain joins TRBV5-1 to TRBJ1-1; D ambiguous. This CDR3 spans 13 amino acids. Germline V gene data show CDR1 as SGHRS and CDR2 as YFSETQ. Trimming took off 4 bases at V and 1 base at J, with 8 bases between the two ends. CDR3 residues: CASSITQNTEAFF. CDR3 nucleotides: TGCGCCAGCAGCATAACACAGAACACTGAAGCTTTCTTT. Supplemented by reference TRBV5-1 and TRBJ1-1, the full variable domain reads KAGVTQTPRYLIKTRGQQVTLSCSPISGHRSVSWYQQTPGQGLQFLFEYFSETQRNKGNFPGRFSGRQFSNSRSEMNVSTLELGDSALYLCASSITQNTEAFFGQGTRLTVV.

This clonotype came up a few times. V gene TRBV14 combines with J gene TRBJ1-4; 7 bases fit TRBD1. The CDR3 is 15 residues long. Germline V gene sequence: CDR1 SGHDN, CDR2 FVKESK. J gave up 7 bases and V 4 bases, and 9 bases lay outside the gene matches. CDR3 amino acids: CASSPPRNRGEKLFF. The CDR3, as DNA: TGTGCCAGCAGCCCGCCCAGGAACAGGGGTGAAAAACTGTTTTTT.

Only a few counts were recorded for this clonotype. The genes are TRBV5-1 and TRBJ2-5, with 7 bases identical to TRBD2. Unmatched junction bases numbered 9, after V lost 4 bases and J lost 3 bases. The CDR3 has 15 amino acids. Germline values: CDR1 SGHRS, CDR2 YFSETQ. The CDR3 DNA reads TGCGCCAGCAGCGTCACCGGGACTATCGAAGAGACCCAGTACTTC. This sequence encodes CASSVTGTIEETQYF. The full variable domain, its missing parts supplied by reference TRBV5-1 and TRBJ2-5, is KAGVTQTPRYLIKTRGQQVTLSCSPISGHRSVSWYQQTPGQGLQFLFEYFSETQRNKGNFPGRFSGRQFSNSRSEMNVSTLELGDSALYLCASSVTGTIEETQYFGPGTRLLVL.

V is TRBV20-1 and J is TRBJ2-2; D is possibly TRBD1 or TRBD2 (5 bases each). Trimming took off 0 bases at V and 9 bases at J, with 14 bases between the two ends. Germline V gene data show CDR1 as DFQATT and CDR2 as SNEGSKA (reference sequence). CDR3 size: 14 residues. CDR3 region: CSAREGVARRELFF. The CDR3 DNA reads TGCAGTGCTAGAGAGGGGGTAGCTCGACGGGAGCTGTTTTTT.

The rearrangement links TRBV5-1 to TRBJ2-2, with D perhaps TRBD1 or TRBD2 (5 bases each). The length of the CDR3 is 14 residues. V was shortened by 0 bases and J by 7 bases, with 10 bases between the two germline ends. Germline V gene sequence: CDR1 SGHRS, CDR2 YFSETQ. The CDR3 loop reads CASSLEGPHGELFF. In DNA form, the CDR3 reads TGCGCCAGCAGCTTGGAGGGACCCCACGGGGAGCTGTTTTTT.

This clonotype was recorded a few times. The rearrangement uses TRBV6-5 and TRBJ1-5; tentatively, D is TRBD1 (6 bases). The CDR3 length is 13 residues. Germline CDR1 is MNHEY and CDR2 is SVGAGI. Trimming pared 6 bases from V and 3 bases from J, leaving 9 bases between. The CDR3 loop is CASSRTANQPQHF. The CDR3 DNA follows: TGTGCCAGCAGCCGGACAGCCAATCAGCCCCAGCATTTT.

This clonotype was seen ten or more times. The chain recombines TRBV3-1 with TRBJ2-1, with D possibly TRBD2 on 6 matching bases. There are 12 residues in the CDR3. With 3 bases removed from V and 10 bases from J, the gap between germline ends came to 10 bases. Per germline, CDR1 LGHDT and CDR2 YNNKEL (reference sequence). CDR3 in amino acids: CASSHWGREQFF. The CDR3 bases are TGTGCCAGCAGCCATTGGGGGAGGGAGCAGTTCTTC.

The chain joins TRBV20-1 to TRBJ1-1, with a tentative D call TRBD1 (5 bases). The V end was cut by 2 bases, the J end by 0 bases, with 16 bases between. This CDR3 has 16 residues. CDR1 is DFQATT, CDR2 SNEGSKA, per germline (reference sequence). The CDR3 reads CSARTRGRGMNTEAFF. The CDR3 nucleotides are TGCAGTGCTAGAACCCGCGGGAGGGGTATGAACACTGAAGCTTTCTTT.

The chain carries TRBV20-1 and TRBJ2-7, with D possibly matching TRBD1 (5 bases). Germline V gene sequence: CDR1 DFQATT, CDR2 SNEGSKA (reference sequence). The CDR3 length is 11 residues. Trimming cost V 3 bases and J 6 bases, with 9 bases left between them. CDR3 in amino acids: CSARQGSEQYF. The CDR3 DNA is TGCAGTGCTAGGCAGGGAAGCGAGCAGTACTTC.

For the CDR3, the DNA is TGTGCCAGCAGCTTAACCTCGACTAGCGGTTACAATGAGCAGTTCTTC. Amino acid sequence: CASSLTSTSGYNEQFF. The rearrangement joins TRBV7-3 to TRBJ2-1, with 9 bases lining up with TRBD2. V gave up 0 bases and J gave up 4 bases; unmatched junction bases: 4. The germline V gene has CDR1 SGHTA and CDR2 FQGTGA. The length of the CDR3 is 16 residues. Full variable domain (rest looked up from reference TRBV7-3 and TRBJ2-1): GAGVSQTPSNKVTEKGKYVELRCDPISGHTALYWYRQSLGQGPEFLIYFQGTGAADDSGLPNDRFFAVRPEGSVSTLKIQRTERGDSAVYLCASSLTSTSGYNEQFFGPGTRLTVL.

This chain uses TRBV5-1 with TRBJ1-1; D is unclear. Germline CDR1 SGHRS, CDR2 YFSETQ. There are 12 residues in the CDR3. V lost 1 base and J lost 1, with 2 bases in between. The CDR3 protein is CASSLRNTEAFF. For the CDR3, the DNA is TGCGCCAGCAGCTTGAGGAACACTGAAGCTTTCTTT. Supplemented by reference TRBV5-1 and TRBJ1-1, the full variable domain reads KAGVTQTPRYLIKTRGQQVTLSCSPISGHRSVSWYQQTPGQGLQFLFEYFSETQRNKGNFPGRFSGRQFSNSRSEMNVSTLELGDSALYLCASSLRNTEAFFGQGTRLTVV.

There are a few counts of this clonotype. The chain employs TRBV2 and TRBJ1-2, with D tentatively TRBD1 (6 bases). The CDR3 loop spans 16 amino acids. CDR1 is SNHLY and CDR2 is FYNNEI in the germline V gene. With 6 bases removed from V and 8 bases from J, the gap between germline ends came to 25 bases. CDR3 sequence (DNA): TGTGCCAGCAGGCCCCATTTCTTAGCGGGGGCGCGAGGCTACACCTTC. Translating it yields CASRPHFLAGARGYTF.

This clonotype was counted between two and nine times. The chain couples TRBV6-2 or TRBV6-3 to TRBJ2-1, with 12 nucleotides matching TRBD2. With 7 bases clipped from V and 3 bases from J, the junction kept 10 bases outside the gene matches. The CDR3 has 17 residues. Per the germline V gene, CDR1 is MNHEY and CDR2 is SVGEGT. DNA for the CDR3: TGTGCCAGCAACCTAGCGGGAGGGGGGGTGTTCTACAATGAGCAGTTCTTC. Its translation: CASNLAGGGVFYNEQFF.